A selection of T cell receptor beta chains follows, all from one sample in a study of T cell changes during pregnancy in multiple sclerosis. Profiling relied on immunoSEQ multiplex PCR, and the TCRdb table lists in-frame clones only, not all of them. The sample has about 59,000 clones, 92% seen once. The material was peripheral blood, obtained in the second trimester of pregnancy. The receptors originated from a female donor in good health, enrolled as a control in a pregnancy study. Each CDR3 is given with its conserved first and last residue. Each record gives: clone size, D gene, V gene, J gene, CDR3 protein, CDR3 DNA. D genes are given only for firm matches. The size field is filled for only some rows; it gives once, few, many or a size class.

size: .; D: TRBD1; V: TRBV11-2; J: TRBJ2-7; CDR3: CASSPGTGGLSSYEQYF; DNA: TGTGCCAGCAGCCCGGGGACAGGGGGTTTGAGCTCCTACGAGCAGTACTTC
size: .; D: .; V: TRBV20-1; J: TRBJ2-3; CDR3: CSAPRTDTQYF; DNA: TGCAGTGCCCCCCGGACAGATACGCAGTATTTT
size: few; D: .; V: TRBV5-8; J: TRBJ1-1; CDR3: CASSRQVKGEAFF; DNA: TGTGCCAGCAGCCGACAGGTCAAAGGAGAAGCTTTCTTT
size: .; D: .; V: TRBV7-2; J: TRBJ1-2; CDR3: CASSTSGTKVGYTF; DNA: TGTGCCAGCAGCACCTCCGGGACAAAGGTTGGCTACACCTTC
size: .; D: TRBD2; V: TRBV30; J: TRBJ2-3; CDR3: CAWSQAGGPVDTDTQYF; DNA: TGTGCCTGGAGTCAAGCGGGAGGGCCGGTGGACACAGATACGCAGTATTTT
size: .; D: .; V: TRBV2; J: TRBJ1-1; CDR3: CASSVPPGTEAFF; DNA: TGTGCCAGCAGTGTTCCCCCGGGGACTGAAGCTTTCTTT
size: .; D: TRBD1; V: TRBV7-3; J: TRBJ2-1; CDR3: CASSLQTGEQFF; DNA: TGTGCCAGCAGCTTACAGACAGGGGAGCAGTTCTTC
size: .; D: .; V: TRBV6-1; J: TRBJ2-7; CDR3: CASSPRTRATDEQYF; DNA: TGTGCCAGCAGTCCGAGGACTCGGGCTACCGACGAGCAGTACTTC
size: .; D: .; V: TRBV18; J: TRBJ1-3; CDR3: CASSPYVESGNTIYF; DNA: TGTGCCAGCTCACCATATGTTGAGTCTGGAAACACCATATATTTT
size: .; D: .; V: TRBV30; J: TRBJ1-3; CDR3: CAWSVAGGNTIYF; DNA: TGTGCCTGGAGTGTAGCAGGTGGAAACACCATATATTTT
size: .; D: TRBD2; V: TRBV28; J: TRBJ2-3; CDR3: CASWTSGRSDTQYF; DNA: TGTGCCAGCTGGACTAGCGGGAGATCAGATACGCAGTATTTT
size: .; D: .; V: TRBV6-1; J: TRBJ2-5; CDR3: CASSESLRGGWETQYF; DNA: TGTGCCAGCAGTGAATCCCTAAGGGGGGGCTGGGAGACCCAGTACTTC
size: .; D: TRBD1; V: TRBV19; J: TRBJ2-5; CDR3: CASSPGQGEETQYF; DNA: TGTGCCAGTAGTCCCGGACAGGGGGAAGAGACCCAGTACTTC
size: .; D: TRBD1; V: TRBV19; J: TRBJ1-1; CDR3: CASRGQGGMNTEAFF; DNA: TGTGCCAGTAGGGGACAGGGGGGCATGAACACTGAAGCTTTCTTT
size: .; D: .; V: TRBV27; J: TRBJ1-2; CDR3: CASRAPNQGWYGYTF; DNA: TGTGCCAGCAGGGCGCCGAACCAGGGATGGTATGGCTACACCTTC
size: .; D: .; V: TRBV10-3; J: TRBJ1-1; CDR3: CAISEASGYRAFF; DNA: TGTGCCATCAGTGAGGCGTCAGGGTATAGGGCTTTCTTT
size: .; D: TRBD1; V: TRBV7-3; J: TRBJ1-2; CDR3: CASSKGQGVYGYTF; DNA: TGTGCCAGCAGCAAGGGACAGGGCGTGTATGGCTACACCTTC
size: .; D: .; V: TRBV6-5; J: TRBJ2-6; CDR3: CASRERGGGANVLTF; DNA: TGTGCCAGCAGAGAGAGGGGGGGTGGGGCCAACGTCCTGACTTTC
size: .; D: TRBD2; V: TRBV18; J: TRBJ2-3; CDR3: CASSPGTSLADTQYF; DNA: TGTGCCAGCTCACCCGGGACTAGCCTCGCAGATACGCAGTATTTT
size: .; D: .; V: TRBV7-8; J: TRBJ1-5; CDR3: CASSSTSRMGNQPQHF; DNA: TGTGCCAGCAGCTCAACATCCAGAATGGGCAATCAGCCCCAGCATTTT
size: .; D: .; V: TRBV7-8; J: TRBJ2-1; CDR3: CASSLLGAGAQYNEQFF; DNA: TGTGCCAGCAGCTTATTGGGGGCGGGGGCCCAGTACAATGAGCAGTTCTTC
size: few; D: .; V: TRBV18; J: TRBJ2-7; CDR3: CASSERDEQYF; DNA: TGTGCCAGCTCCGAGAGGGACGAGCAGTACTTC
size: .; D: .; V: TRBV28; J: TRBJ1-3; CDR3: CASTPTGGGNTIYF; DNA: TGTGCCAGCACCCCGACAGGCGGCGGAAACACCATATATTTT
size: .; D: .; V: TRBV7-2; J: TRBJ1-2; CDR3: CASSLAGRGSGYTF; DNA: TGTGCCAGCAGCTTAGCGGGGCGGGGAAGCGGCTACACCTTC
size: .; D: TRBD1; V: TRBV28; J: TRBJ1-1; CDR3: CASSNLQGAAEAFF; DNA: TGTGCCAGCAGTAACTTACAGGGGGCCGCTGAAGCTTTCTTT
size: .; D: .; V: TRBV7-9; J: TRBJ1-4; CDR3: CASSSSGSTNEKLFF; DNA: TGTGCCAGCAGCTCGTCAGGCTCAACTAATGAAAAACTGTTTTTT
size: .; D: TRBD2; V: TRBV7-2; J: TRBJ2-1; CDR3: CASSLGGGSTLPYNEQFF; DNA: TGTGCCAGCAGCTTAGGCGGCGGGAGTACCCTACCCTACAATGAGCAGTTCTTC
size: .; D: TRBD1; V: TRBV4-2; J: TRBJ2-7; CDR3: CASSQGLSGTGYEQYF; DNA: TGTGCCAGCAGCCAAGGCCTATCCGGGACAGGGTACGAGCAGTACTTC
size: .; D: TRBD2; V: TRBV18; J: TRBJ2-5; CDR3: CASSPRTSGGSEKETQYF; DNA: TGTGCCAGCTCTCCGAGGACTAGCGGGGGGTCCGAAAAAGAGACCCAGTACTTC
size: .; D: .; V: TRBV4-2; J: TRBJ2-5; CDR3: CASSQDPGWAKTQYF; DNA: TGTGCCAGCAGCCAAGATCCTGGGTGGGCCAAGACCCAGTACTTC
size: .; D: .; V: TRBV5-6; J: TRBJ2-2; CDR3: CASRGLTGELFF; DNA: TGTGCCAGCAGGGGCCTCACCGGGGAGCTGTTTTTT
size: .; D: TRBD1; V: TRBV7-9; J: TRBJ1-2; CDR3: CASRPHRGQGDGYTF; DNA: TGTGCCAGCAGGCCACACAGGGGACAGGGGGACGGCTACACCTTC
size: .; D: .; V: TRBV5-6; J: TRBJ2-3; CDR3: CASSLAPVRGAVNTQYF; DNA: TGTGCCAGCAGCTTGGCCCCGGTACGGGGGGCCGTTAATACGCAGTATTTT
size: .; D: .; V: TRBV30; J: TRBJ1-6; CDR3: CAWSLEAGFSSPLHF; DNA: TGTGCCTGGAGTCTTGAGGCCGGGTTTAGTTCACCCCTCCACTTT
size: .; D: TRBD1; V: TRBV5-1; J: TRBJ1-1; CDR3: CASDLTGSTEAFF; DNA: TGCGCCAGCGACCTGACAGGGAGCACTGAAGCTTTCTTT
size: .; D: TRBD2; V: TRBV10-3; J: TRBJ2-5; CDR3: CASTSGDEGTQYF; DNA: TGTGCCTCCACGAGCGGGGATGAGGGGACCCAGTACTTC
size: .; D: TRBD2; V: TRBV7-2; J: TRBJ2-5; CDR3: CASSFQGLAGGETQYF; DNA: TGTGCCAGCAGCTTCCAGGGACTAGCGGGGGGCGAGACCCAGTACTTC
size: .; D: TRBD2; V: TRBV5-1; J: TRBJ2-7; CDR3: CASSPGEGSGRWFEQYF; DNA: TGCGCCAGCAGCCCCGGGGAGGGAAGCGGGAGATGGTTCGAGCAGTACTTC
size: few; D: .; V: TRBV19; J: TRBJ1-2; CDR3: CASSSPPGVFYYGYTF; DNA: TGTGCCAGTAGTAGCCCCCCAGGGGTGTTTTACTATGGCTACACCTTC
size: .; D: TRBD2; V: TRBV6-5; J: TRBJ2-1; CDR3: CASSYATSGYNEQFF; DNA: TGTGCCAGCAGTTACGCGACTAGCGGTTACAATGAGCAGTTCTTC
size: .; D: .; V: TRBV9; J: TRBJ2-3; CDR3: CASSAIDGRRRTDTQYF; DNA: TGTGCCAGCAGCGCCATAGATGGGAGACGGCGGACAGATACGCAGTATTTT
size: .; D: .; V: TRBV6-5; J: TRBJ2-5; CDR3: CASSRRGIRETQYF; DNA: TGTGCCAGCAGTCGCAGGGGCATCCGGGAGACCCAGTACTTC
size: .; D: TRBD2; V: TRBV28; J: TRBJ2-5; CDR3: CASSSRIAGPMETQYF; DNA: TGTGCCAGCAGTTCGCGAATAGCGGGACCCATGGAGACCCAGTACTTC
size: .; D: .; V: TRBV10-3; J: TRBJ1-5; CDR3: CAISPTGNGGQPQHF; DNA: TGTGCCATCAGCCCGACAGGTAATGGGGGTCAGCCCCAGCATTTT
size: .; D: TRBD2; V: TRBV5-4; J: TRBJ2-1; CDR3: CASSLGGSGRVGEQFF; DNA: TGTGCCAGCAGCTTGGGGGGTAGCGGGAGGGTTGGTGAGCAGTTCTTC
size: .; D: TRBD1; V: TRBV27; J: TRBJ1-3; CDR3: CASRAQGAPSGNTIYF; DNA: TGTGCCAGCCGAGCACAGGGGGCCCCCTCTGGAAACACCATATATTTT